The present TCR beta chain was sequenced within a study of tumor and adjacent non-tumor tissue in lung cancer. The wider study: Patients comprised 12 adenocarcinoma, a couple of squamous cell carcinoma and 1 small cell lung cancer. Study results and caveats: TCR diversity was significantly greater in tumor than normal lung tissue. Shorter survival was associated with higher TCR diversity in tumors. Top 100 clones took a larger repertoire share in normal lung.

Details on this clonotype: Its antigen is not identified.

V was cut by 6 bases and J by 3 bases, with 16 bases left in between. The length of the CDR3 is 15 residues. Germline V lookup: CDR1 WSHSY, CDR2 SAAADI. RNA was extracted from bulk tissue without any cell sorting. More than 3 cm separated this lung sample from the edge of the tumor. A modified ARM-PCR protocol with three rounds of nested PCR amplified TCRbeta. TCRdb processed the multiplex PCR reads anew with MiXCR; each CDR3 protein has one entry. Of fewer than 45,000 distinct CDR3 sequences in the sample, roughly 62% were seen once. This sequence joins TRBV10-2 and TRBJ2-3; D gene unclear. The sequencing sample was made of distant non-tumor lung tissue. The receptor's source is a middle-aged woman with non-small cell lung cancer. CDR3 nucleotide sequence: TGCGCCAGCAGCCCCGTCAGATCAGGTACAGATACGCAGTATTTT. Residues: CASSPVRSGTDTQYF.